The 3 T cell receptor beta chains below all came from one sample that was sequenced in a study of CDR3 diversity in severe acne. TCRdb itself ran the PCR reads through MiXCR, one entry per CDR3 protein. The data hold over 85,000 distinct CDR3 sequences, with around 53% observed a single time. Sequences were obtained from blood. The receptors shown here come from a male donor with acne.

This clonotype was detected ten times or more. This sequence joins TRBV20-1 and TRBJ2-5; 11 positions match TRBD2. Trimming took 0 bases from V and 4 from J; bases not matched to a gene: 16. CDR3 length equals 19 residues. The germline V gene has CDR1 DFQATT and CDR2 SNEGSKA (reference sequence). The CDR3 nucleotides are TGCAGTGCTAGAGACATTGGGGCTAGCGGGAGGTTTAAATTAGAGACCCAGTACTTC. Protein: CSARDIGASGRFKLETQYF.

This clonotype was counted at least ten times. The V and J genes are TRBV9 and TRBJ2-1, with a weak D call TRBD2 (6 bases). Germline V gene sequence: CDR1 SGDLS, CDR2 YYNGEE. The ends were cut back, 3 bases at V and 7 bases at J, with 11 bases in the middle. This CDR3 has 13 residues. CDR3 nucleotide sequence: TGTGCCAGCAGCGGGTCCGGGAGAAATGAGCAGTTCTTC. Encoded protein: CASSGSGRNEQFF. Full variable domain (missing parts from reference TRBV9 and TRBJ2-1): DSGVTQTPKHLITATGQRVTLRCSPRSGDLSVYWYQQSLDQGLQFLIQYYNGEERAKGNILERFSAQQFPDLHSELNLSSLELGDSALYFCASSGSGRNEQFFGPGTRLTVL.

The J gene is TRBJ2-7, the V gene TRBV20-1; the match to TRBD2 covers 8 bases. The CDR3 is 15 residues long. Germline values: CDR1 DFQATT, CDR2 SNEGSKA (reference sequence). The junction had 12 bases not matched to a gene; V was cut back by 4 bases and J by 4 bases. CDR3 coding DNA: TGCAGTGCTACCGGGGGTAGCGGGGCCCGGTACGAGCAGTACTTC. Amino acids: CSATGGSGARYEQYF.